This is a list of T cell receptor beta chains from one sample in a study of OX40 agonist ivuxolimab in advanced cancers. Clones were read by immunoSEQ multiplex PCR, and TCRdb kept only the in-frame ones, dropping some. In the table there are tens of thousands of clones, over 80% of which are singletons. The sequences come from CD4+ or CD8+ T cells sorted from blood, collected in a trial of the OX40 agonist ivuxolimab. The source is an adult with an advanced solid tumor such as melanoma, head and neck, liver or kidney cancer. Each CDR3 is given with its conserved first and last residue. The order of the fields is clone size, D gene, J gene, V gene, CDR3 DNA, CDR3 protein. A D gene is named only where the DNA matches it firmly. Clone size is not always given. Where it is, it says once, few, many or a class for expanded clones.

size: -
D: -
J: TRBJ1-6
V: TRBV6-1
DNA: TGTGCCAGCAATGAAGACCAGGGTGAGGGATCACCCCTCCACTTT
CDR3: CASNEDQGEGSPLHF

size: -
D: TRBD1
J: TRBJ2-7
V: TRBV9
DNA: TGTGCCAGCAACAGGGGACAGAACTACGAGCAGTACTTC
CDR3: CASNRGQNYEQYF

size: few
D: -
J: TRBJ2-7
V: TRBV7-9
DNA: TGTGCCAGCAGCCCGAGCTCCTACGAGCAGTACTTC
CDR3: CASSPSSYEQYF

size: -
D: TRBD1
J: TRBJ2-5
V: TRBV28
DNA: TGTGCCAGCAGGGGTTGGGACAGGTTTACTGAGACCCAGTACTTC
CDR3: CASRGWDRFTETQYF

size: -
D: TRBD1
J: TRBJ2-1
V: TRBV9
DNA: TGTGCCAGCAGCGTCCGGACAGGTCACTACAATGAGCAGTTCTTC
CDR3: CASSVRTGHYNEQFF

size: -
D: TRBD2
J: TRBJ2-3
V: TRBV4-1
DNA: TGCGCCAGCAGCCAAGGACGCGGGAGGCACACAGATACGCAGTATTTT
CDR3: CASSQGRGRHTDTQYF

size: -
D: TRBD1
J: TRBJ1-2
V: TRBV5-6
DNA: TGTGCCAGCAGCTTTGACAGGGGGCTTTTTGGATTC
CDR3: CASSFDRGLFGF

size: -
D: TRBD1
J: TRBJ1-1
V: TRBV28
DNA: TGTGCCAGCAGTCCCGGGGACAGTAACACTGAAGCTTTCTTT
CDR3: CASSPGDSNTEAFF

size: once
D: -
J: TRBJ1-2
V: TRBV6-5
DNA: TGTGCCAGCACCCCCAACAGGGTATGGGGCTACACCTTC
CDR3: CASTPNRVWGYTF

size: few
D: -
J: TRBJ2-7
V: TRBV7-9
DNA: TGTGCCAGCAGCCCCCAGGGCAGGGATTGGTACTTC
CDR3: CASSPQGRDWYF

size: -
D: TRBD2
J: TRBJ2-7
V: TRBV18
DNA: TGTGCCAGCTCTCCAACTAGCGGGGGAGGGGATTACGAGCAGTACTTC
CDR3: CASSPTSGGGDYEQYF

size: -
D: TRBD1
J: TRBJ2-7
V: TRBV7-6
DNA: TGTGCCAGCAGTAACCCTGCCCAGGGGGCGACCCCCTACGAGCAGTACTTC
CDR3: CASSNPAQGATPYEQYF

size: -
D: -
J: TRBJ2-3
V: TRBV19
DNA: TGTGCCAGTAGTATGATTGGGATAACGCAGTATTTT
CDR3: CASSMIGITQYF

size: -
D: TRBD2
J: TRBJ2-1
V: TRBV29-1
DNA: TGCAGCGTTGAAGCTAGCGGGGGCTACAATGAGCAGTTCTTC
CDR3: CSVEASGGYNEQFF

size: -
D: TRBD1
J: TRBJ1-2
V: TRBV7-3
DNA: TGTGCCAGCAGCCCCCCGGACAGGGTGGATGGCTACACCTTC
CDR3: CASSPPDRVDGYTF

size: -
D: TRBD2
J: TRBJ2-2
V: TRBV10-1
DNA: TGCGCCAGCAGTAGCGGGAGCACCGGGGAGCTGTTTTTT
CDR3: CASSSGSTGELFF

size: -
D: -
J: TRBJ1-4
V: TRBV5-6
DNA: TGTGCCAGCAGCTTATCGGGGAATGAAAAACTGTTTTTT
CDR3: CASSLSGNEKLFF

size: -
D: -
J: TRBJ2-1
V: TRBV9
DNA: TGTGCCAGCAGCGTAGAGCAGGATGAGCAGTTCTTC
CDR3: CASSVEQDEQFF

size: -
D: -
J: TRBJ2-5
V: TRBV7-9
DNA: TGTGCCAGCAGCTTCTTCGGGGAAGAGACCCAGTACTTC
CDR3: CASSFFGEETQYF

size: -
D: -
J: TRBJ2-1
V: TRBV10-1
DNA: TGCGCCAGCAGTGAGTCGTTTCTAGTTAGCCACAATGAGCAGTTCTTC
CDR3: CASSESFLVSHNEQFF

size: -
D: TRBD2
J: TRBJ2-3
V: TRBV18
DNA: TGTGCCAGCTCCAACCAGAGGGAGGGCCCCGCAGATACGCAGTATTTT
CDR3: CASSNQREGPADTQYF

size: -
D: -
J: TRBJ2-3
V: TRBV2
DNA: TGTGCCAGCAGTGGGGGGCGGGATGAGGTAGATACGCAGTATTTT
CDR3: CASSGGRDEVDTQYF

size: -
D: TRBD2
J: TRBJ2-5
V: TRBV15
DNA: TGTGCCACCAGCATATCCGGCTCGGGAGGGTCAGAGACCCAGTACTTC
CDR3: CATSISGSGGSETQYF

size: -
D: -
J: TRBJ2-2
V: TRBV5-6
DNA: TGTGCCAGCAGCTACGGGACGGCCGGGGAGCTGTTTTTT
CDR3: CASSYGTAGELFF

size: -
D: TRBD2
J: TRBJ2-7
V: TRBV2
DNA: TGTGCCAGCAGTTCAGGAGAAGGACTAGCGGGTTCCTACGAGCAGTACTTC
CDR3: CASSSGEGLAGSYEQYF

size: -
D: -
J: TRBJ1-5
V: TRBV10-1
DNA: TGCGCCAGCAGTGGAGGGGGGGATCAGCCCCAGCATTTT
CDR3: CASSGGGDQPQHF

size: -
D: TRBD1
J: TRBJ2-1
V: TRBV19
DNA: TGTGCCAGTACAGACAGGGGCCGCCGTAGTGAGCAGTTCTTC
CDR3: CASTDRGRRSEQFF

size: -
D: TRBD2
J: TRBJ2-1
V: TRBV5-1
DNA: TGCGCCAGCAGCTTGGATGTTAGCGGGACATACAATGAGCAGTTCTTC
CDR3: CASSLDVSGTYNEQFF

size: -
D: TRBD2
J: TRBJ2-5
V: TRBV28
DNA: TGTGCCAGCAGTAACCGGGGGGTGCGGGAGACCCAGTACTTC
CDR3: CASSNRGVRETQYF

size: -
D: -
J: TRBJ2-3
V: TRBV7-9
DNA: TGTGCCAGCAGCTCTCCGGACAAGCTAGATACGCAGTATTTT
CDR3: CASSSPDKLDTQYF

size: -
D: -
J: TRBJ2-7
V: TRBV7-9
DNA: TGTGCCAGCAGCTTAGAAACAGCGTGGGCCTACGAGCAGTACTTC
CDR3: CASSLETAWAYEQYF

size: -
D: TRBD2
J: TRBJ2-7
V: TRBV7-2
DNA: TGTGCCAGCAGCTTATCGGCGGGAGCTACAGGCTACGAGCAGTACTTC
CDR3: CASSLSAGATGYEQYF

size: -
D: TRBD1
J: TRBJ2-7
V: TRBV27
DNA: TGTGCCAGCAGTGCCGGGACAGGTGGGTACGAGCAGTACTTC
CDR3: CASSAGTGGYEQYF

size: -
D: -
J: TRBJ2-7
V: TRBV10-2
DNA: TGCGCCAGCGGACGGAGTCCCTACGAGCAGTACTTC
CDR3: CASGRSPYEQYF

size: -
D: -
J: TRBJ1-2
V: TRBV7-9
DNA: TGTGCCAGCAGCTTAGTCCCAGATCTTAACTATGGCTACACCTTC
CDR3: CASSLVPDLNYGYTF

size: -
D: TRBD2
J: TRBJ2-2
V: TRBV4-1
DNA: TGCGCCAGCAGCCAAGATTGGGGGGGCGGGGAGCTGTTTTTT
CDR3: CASSQDWGGGELFF

size: -
D: TRBD2
J: TRBJ2-7
V: TRBV28
DNA: TGTGCCAGCAGTTTTCGCGGGAGAGTCTACGAGCAGTACTTC
CDR3: CASSFRGRVYEQYF

size: -
D: -
J: TRBJ2-7
V: TRBV12-2
DNA: TGTGCTAGCACCTACGAGCAGTACTTC
CDR3: CASTYEQYF

size: few
D: TRBD2
J: TRBJ2-2
V: TRBV28
DNA: TGTGCCAGCAGTTTATGGACCCTAGCGGACGGCCCCGGGGAGCTGTTTTTT
CDR3: CASSLWTLADGPGELFF

size: -
D: -
J: TRBJ2-7
V: TRBV7-8
DNA: TGTGCCAGCAGCTTAGGATGGGGGTCCCAATCCTACGAGCAGTACTTC
CDR3: CASSLGWGSQSYEQYF

size: -
D: TRBD1
J: TRBJ2-7
V: TRBV18
DNA: TGTGCCAGCTCTGCAAACCGACAGGGTGACGAGCAGTACTTC
CDR3: CASSANRQGDEQYF

size: -
D: TRBD1
J: TRBJ1-5
V: TRBV11-2
DNA: TGTGCCAGCAGCTTAGGACCTGGGACAGCAGACAATCAGCCCCAGCATTTT
CDR3: CASSLGPGTADNQPQHF

size: -
D: -
J: TRBJ2-1
V: TRBV6-4
DNA: TGTGCCAGCAGTGACCGGGGAAGCTCCTACAATGAGCAGTTCTTC
CDR3: CASSDRGSSYNEQFF

size: few
D: -
J: TRBJ1-1
V: TRBV30
DNA: TGTGCCTGGAGTGTAACAGGATGGGCAGGGTCGGCTTTCTTT
CDR3: CAWSVTGWAGSAFF

size: -
D: TRBD1
J: TRBJ2-2
V: TRBV18
DNA: TGTGCCAGCTCACCACCCTCCGGGACAGGGGGCACCGGGGAGCTGTTTTTT
CDR3: CASSPPSGTGGTGELFF